Below are 31 T cell receptor beta chains sequenced from a single sample in a study of blood T cell repertoires in COVID-19. Only in-frame clones appear in the TCRdb table, and some are missing; sequencing was by immunoSEQ multiplex PCR. The sample shows approximately 140,000 clones, about 83% of them seen only once. Sequences were obtained from peripheral blood. The receptors originated from a man younger than 45 with COVID-19, enrolled during active disease.

V usage is TRBV19 and J usage is TRBJ2-2; D remains ambiguous. V lost 4 bases and J lost 3, with 9 bases in between. The CDR3 consists of 14 residues. The V gene's germline CDR1 is LNHDA and CDR2 SQIVND (reference sequence). The CDR3: CASSNPLHTGELFF. In DNA form, the CDR3 reads TGTGCCAGTAGTAACCCCCTACACACCGGGGAGCTGTTTTTT.

J is TRBJ2-1 and V is TRBV19; 10 nucleotides line up with TRBD1. CDR3 length equals 15 residues. The junction had 6 bases not matched to a gene; V was cut back by 4 bases and J by 6 bases. In germline, CDR1 is LNHDA, CDR2 SQIVND (reference sequence). The CDR3 nucleotides are TGTGCCAGTAGTAACCGAGGGACAGGGGCCAATGAGCAGTTCTTC. Its protein product is CASSNRGTGANEQFF.

V gene TRBV3-1 (or the pseudogene TRBV3-2) combines with J gene TRBJ1-5; 7 nucleotides agree with TRBD1. This CDR3 contains 14 residues. V lost 3 bases and J lost 4; bases outside the gene matches: 3. Germline-derived CDR1 and CDR2 are LGHDT and YNNKEL (reference sequence). The CDR3 bases are TGTGCCAGCAGCCAGCTACAGGGGAATCAGCCCCAGCATTTT. This translates into CASSQLQGNQPQHF.

The CDR3 spells CASSRDYRGVRDYEQYF. CDR3 nucleotides: TGCGCCAGCAGCCGGGACTATCGGGGGGTTAGAGACTACGAGCAGTACTTC. V usage is TRBV10-2 and J usage is TRBJ2-7, with 7 bases matching TRBD2. The length of the CDR3 is 17 residues. Germline V gene data show CDR1 as WSHSY and CDR2 as SAAADI. V dropped 6 bases and J dropped 3; count of bases not matched to a gene: 17.

The CDR3 spells CASSIQGAANEKLFF. CDR3 sequence (DNA): TGTGCCAGTAGTATACAGGGGGCAGCTAATGAAAAACTGTTTTTT. V and J are TRBV19 and TRBJ1-4, with 8 positions matching TRBD1. Germline V gives CDR1 LNHDA, CDR2 SQIVND (reference sequence). V was clipped by 2 bases and J by 3 bases; unmatched bases: 2. This CDR3 comprises 15 residues.

The gene calls are TRBV4-1 and TRBJ2-7, with D tentatively TRBD2 (6 bases). The CDR3 loop spans 14 amino acids. Trimming took 4 bases from V and 2 from J, leaving 12 bases between them. CDR1 and CDR2 from the germline V gene are MGHRA and YSYEKL. CDR3 in amino acids: CASSPRDFPYEQYF. In DNA, the CDR3 is TGCGCCAGCAGCCCCCGGGACTTCCCCTACGAGCAGTACTTC.

In its sample, this clone was seen a few times. The rearrangement links TRBV7-2 to TRBJ2-2, with TRBD2 identical over 7 bases. Looked up from germline, CDR1 is SGHTA and CDR2 is FQGNSA. The CDR3 loop spans 12 amino acids. Unmatched junction bases numbered 1, after V lost 3 bases and J lost 9 bases. DNA for the CDR3: TGTGCCAGCAGCTTTGGGACTAGGGAGCTGTTTTTT. This gives the protein CASSFGTRELFF.

The rearrangement uses TRBV2 and TRBJ1-5; D gene unclear. Germline assignment: CDR1 SNHLY and CDR2 FYNNEI. This CDR3 has 14 residues. Trimming left V 6 bases short and J 7 bases short, with 16 bases between. The CDR3 DNA follows: TGTGCCAGCAGCGCTCGGGGATCGGGACAGCCCCAGCATTTT. It codes for CASSARGSGQPQHF.

V usage is TRBV18 and J usage is TRBJ2-7; the match to TRBD1 covers 11 bases. This CDR3 region has 15 residues. The ends lost 5 bases at V and 2 bases at J; junction bases unmatched: 5. The germline gives CDR1 KGHSH, CDR2 LQKENI. Here the CDR3 reads CASSTGTGGAYEQYF. The CDR3 DNA reads TGTGCCAGCTCAACTGGGACAGGGGGGGCCTACGAGCAGTACTTC.

J is TRBJ1-3 and V is TRBV5-1; D is unresolved. V lost 4 bases, J lost 4 bases, and 9 bases lay in between. The CDR3 has 13 amino acids. Germline CDR1 is SGHRS and CDR2 is YFSETQ. This CDR3 is CASSEAKGNTIYF. The CDR3, as DNA: TGCGCCAGCAGCGAGGCCAAAGGAAACACCATATATTTT.

The genes are TRBV7-3 and TRBJ2-3; 12 nucleotides agree with TRBD2. The CDR3 is made up of 19 amino acids. CDR1 SGHTA and CDR2 FQGTGA come from the germline V gene. Trimming at V came to 1 base and at J to 3 bases, leaving 11 bases not matched to a gene. CDR3 region: CASSLNPGTGTSGTDTQYF. The CDR3 DNA is TGTGCCAGCAGCTTAAATCCAGGGACGGGGACTAGCGGGACAGATACGCAGTATTTT.

With regard to this clone: One junction end disagrees with the germline gene, perhaps due to a read error. CDR3 region: CALSRGVNTEAFF. The CDR3, as DNA: TGTGCCCTCAGTCGGGGGGTGAACACTGAAGCTTTCTTT. This rearrangement joins TRBV10-3 to TRBJ1-1; tentatively, D is TRBD1 (5 bases). CDR1 ENHRY and CDR2 SYGVKD come from the germline V gene. CDR3 length: 13 residues.

This clone was counted between two and nine times. CDR3 sequence reads: CASSQAGTLQETQYF. In DNA form, the CDR3 reads TGCGCCAGCAGCCAAGCGGGGACTCTCCAAGAGACCCAGTACTTC. The chain combines TRBV4-1 with TRBJ2-5, with D tentatively TRBD2 (6 bases). V shed 1 base and J shed 1 base, with 10 bases lying between them. Germline V gives CDR1 MGHRA, CDR2 YSYEKL. The CDR3 is 15 amino acids.

The V and J genes are TRBV7-2 and TRBJ1-6, with a tentative D call TRBD1 (6 bases). Trimming left V 7 bases short and J 9 bases short, with 19 bases between. The CDR3 is 15 amino acids. Germline V lookup: CDR1 SGHTA, CDR2 FQGNSA. The CDR3 region has the DNA TGTGCCAGCACCTCCCAACCGAGAGGGGGTTCACCCCTCCACTTT. Protein product: CASTSQPRGGSPLHF.

The chain links TRBV9 to TRBJ1-2; 8 nucleotides align to TRBD1. Germline CDR1 and CDR2: SGDLS and YYNGEE. The CDR3 loop spans 14 amino acids. The trim removed 5 bases at V and 3 bases at J, leaving 6 bases unmatched. CDR3 in amino acids: CASSGQGADYGYTF. The CDR3 region has the DNA TGTGCCAGCAGTGGTCAGGGGGCGGACTATGGCTACACCTTC.

The genes are TRBV2 and TRBJ1-5; TRBD1 aligns across 9 bases. The trim removed 10 bases at V and 4 bases at J, leaving 14 bases unmatched. CDR1 and CDR2 (germline): SNHLY, FYNNEI. This CDR3 is 16 amino acids long. The CDR3 sequence is CATRKFTGTGNQPQHF. In DNA, the CDR3 is TGTGCCACACGAAAGTTCACTGGGACAGGGAATCAGCCCCAGCATTTT. The variable domain in full, completed from reference TRBV2 and TRBJ1-5, reads EPEVTQTPSHQVTQMGQEVILRCVPISNHLYFYWYRQILGQKVEFLVSFYNNEISEKSEIFDDQFSVERPDGSNFTLKIRSTKLEDSAMYFCATRKFTGTGNQPQHFGDGTRLSIL.

The chain carries TRBV28 and TRBJ2-7, with TRBD2 identical over 7 bases. The CDR3 runs to 13 residues. The V segment lost 4 bases and the J segment 6 bases; nucleotides outside the gene matches: 6. Germline CDR1 is MDHEN and CDR2 is SYDVKM. CDR3 loop: CASSWGGKGEQYF. CDR3 coding DNA: TGTGCCAGCAGTTGGGGGGGGAAAGGCGAGCAGTACTTC.

The chain recombines TRBV3-1 (or the pseudogene TRBV3-2) with TRBJ2-4; D may be TRBD2 (6 bases). The CDR3 length is 15 residues. V was shortened by 1 base and J by 1 base, with 8 bases between the two germline ends. Germline values: CDR1 LGHDT, CDR2 YNNKEL (reference sequence). The CDR3 reads CASSQVGSAKNIQYF. CDR3 nucleotide sequence: TGTGCCAGCAGCCAAGTCGGGAGTGCCAAAAACATTCAGTACTTC.

J is TRBJ2-7 and V is TRBV14; TRBD1 is a possible D gene (5 bases). The V gene lost 0 bases and the J gene lost 7 bases, with 13 bases spanning the gap. Germline values: CDR1 SGHDN, CDR2 FVKESK. The CDR3 totals 14 residues. In DNA form, the CDR3 reads TGTGCCAGCAGCCAAGACACAGGTGCCTGGGAGCAGTACTTC. It specifies CASSQDTGAWEQYF.

J is TRBJ1-1 and V is TRBV9; D gene uncertain. CDR3 length: 12 amino acids. From germline, CDR1 is SGDLS and CDR2 YYNGEE. Trimming took 4 bases from V and 10 from J, leaving 14 bases between them. The CDR3 loop is CASSTTGSGAFF. The CDR3 DNA sequence: TGTGCCAGCAGCACCACCGGGTCCGGAGCTTTCTTT.

This rearrangement joins TRBV28 to TRBJ2-7; 10 bases align to TRBD2. This CDR3 contains 15 residues. From germline, CDR1 is MDHEN and CDR2 SYDVKM. The ends lost 5 bases at V and 3 bases at J; junction bases unmatched: 7. This chain's CDR3 is CASSGIAGGGYEQYF. The CDR3 bases are TGTGCCAGCAGTGGAATAGCGGGAGGAGGCTACGAGCAGTACTTC.

The gene calls are TRBV2 and TRBJ1-6, with D unclear. The CDR3 is 15 residues long. With 3 bases removed from V and 6 bases from J, the gap between germline ends came to 12 bases. The germline V gene encodes CDR1 SNHLY and CDR2 FYNNEI. This CDR3 reads CASSETGSGNSPLHF. The DNA for the CDR3 is TGTGCCAGCAGTGAGACCGGGAGCGGTAATTCACCCCTCCACTTT.

V usage is TRBV19 and J usage is TRBJ2-7; 7 positions agree with TRBD2. This CDR3 spans 14 amino acids. J lost 2 bases, V lost 6 bases, and 7 bases had no gene match. Germline V gene data show CDR1 as LNHDA and CDR2 as SQIVND (reference sequence). In DNA, the CDR3 is TGTGCCAGTAGGCAAAGAGCGGGGACCTACGAGCAGTACTTC. It yields the protein CASRQRAGTYEQYF.

The V and J genes are TRBV27 and TRBJ2-7; TRBD1 matches 8 bases. This CDR3 region has 16 residues. Germline CDR1 and CDR2: MNHEY and SMNVEV (reference sequence). The junction had 10 bases not matched to a gene; V was cut back by 4 bases and J by 2 bases. CDR3 nucleotides: TGTGCCAGCAGTTCCTCACAGGGGGACCAAGCCTACGAGCAGTACTTC. Its translation is CASSSSQGDQAYEQYF.

The chain employs TRBV11-2 and TRBJ1-4; D gene unclear. Germline V gene lookup returns CDR1 SGHAT and CDR2 FQNNGV. The V end was cut by 0 bases, the J end by 0 bases, with 5 bases between. The length of the CDR3 is 15 residues. CDR3 sequence reads: CASSLDQTTNEKLFF. CDR3 sequence (DNA): TGTGCCAGCAGCTTAGACCAGACAACTAATGAAAAACTGTTTTTT.

The V call is TRBV5-1, the J call TRBJ1-1; weak D call: TRBD1 (6 bases). The germline V gene encodes CDR1 SGHRS and CDR2 YFSETQ. V gave up 3 bases and J gave up 5 bases, with 14 bases separating them. This CDR3 has 14 amino acids. For the CDR3, the DNA is TGCGCCAGCAGCTCTACACAGGGTTCGACTGAAGCTTTCTTT. Its translation: CASSSTQGSTEAFF.

This clone was picked up a small number of times. The rearrangement joins TRBV18 to TRBJ2-7, with D perhaps matching TRBD2 (7 bases). The CDR3 extends over 14 amino acids. Germline V gene data show CDR1 as KGHSH and CDR2 as LQKENI. V was shortened by 2 bases and J by 4 bases, with 12 bases between the two germline ends. For the CDR3, the DNA is TGTGCCAGCTCACCATGGGAGGGGGGATACGAGCAGTACTTC. It specifies CASSPWEGGYEQYF.

This chain joins TRBV28 and TRBJ1-2; 8 bases agree with TRBD1. Trimming removed 6 bases from V and 4 bases from J; junction bases left unmatched: 7. This CDR3 has 14 amino acids. CDR1 and CDR2 from the germline V gene are MDHEN and SYDVKM. CDR3 in DNA: TGTGCCAGCAGCGCCGACAGGGGTATCTATGGCTACACCTTC. Translating it yields CASSADRGIYGYTF.

This rearrangement joins TRBV7-9 to TRBJ1-1, with 8 nucleotides matching TRBD1. CDR1 is SEHNR, CDR2 FQNEAQ, per germline (reference sequence). This CDR3 contains 14 residues. V was pared by 10 bases and J by 3 bases, with 10 bases of the junction left unmatched. The chain's CDR3 is CANHNLDRDTEAFF. The CDR3 DNA reads as TGTGCCAACCATAACTTGGACAGGGACACTGAAGCTTTCTTT.

The genes are TRBV7-9 and TRBJ2-7; no reliable D call. Between the trimmed V and J ends, which lost 3 bases and 3 bases, there was a span of 18 bases. The length of the CDR3 is 16 residues. Germline V CDR1 and CDR2: SEHNR, FQNEAQ (reference sequence). CDR3 sequence reads: CASSFSLGRRLYEQYF. The DNA for the CDR3 is TGTGCCAGCAGCTTTAGTTTGGGTAGGCGACTCTACGAGCAGTACTTC.

The J gene is TRBJ2-1, the V gene TRBV7-9; the D gene is possibly TRBD1 (5 bases). The CDR3 runs to 14 residues. V lost 5 bases, J lost 0 bases, and 8 bases lay in between. Germline V gene lookup returns CDR1 SEHNR and CDR2 FQNEAQ (reference sequence). CDR3 bases: TGTGCCAGCAGCCACAGGAGCTCCTACAATGAGCAGTTCTTC. Translated, it gives CASSHRSSYNEQFF.